The rows below give T cell receptor beta chains drawn from one sample of a study of CD8 T cells in ankylosing spondylitis. One entry per CDR3 protein, called by TCRdb with MiXCR from the 5' RACE reads. The sample consists of hundreds of thousands of distinct CDR3 sequences, 9.5% to 15% of them appearing once. Material: blood, either unsorted or a sorted T cell fraction (not recorded which). The receptors were sampled from a male donor with ankylosing spondylitis. The CDR3 runs from the conserved cysteine through the conserved F or W. A D gene is named only where the DNA matches it firmly. Clone sizes are given selectively: once, few, many, or a class where the clone is expanded.

clone_size,j_call,d_call,v_call,cdr3_aa,cdr3_nt
-,TRBJ2-1,TRBD2,TRBV20-1,CSARGSTSGYNEQFF,TGCAGTGCTAGAGGCTCGACTAGCGGCTACAATGAGCAGTTCTTC
-,TRBJ2-7,TRBD2,TRBV7-2,CASSARGLVYEQYF,TGTGCCAGCAGCGCTCGGGGACTAGTCTACGAGCAGTACTTC
many,TRBJ2-1,TRBD2,TRBV20-1,CSASRLDGTSFYNEQFF,TGCAGTGCTTCCCGCCTCGACGGGACTAGTTTCTACAATGAGCAGTTCTTC
few,TRBJ2-5,-,TRBV20-1,CSAPGPPNRETQYF,TGCAGTGCTCCTGGGCCCCCTAACCGCGAGACCCAGTACTTC
-,TRBJ2-3,TRBD2,TRBV2,CASSLRTSGRTQYF,TGTGCCAGCAGTCTTCGGACTAGCGGGAGAACGCAGTATTTT
few,TRBJ2-5,-,TRBV24-1,CATSGVGDQETQYF,TGTGCCACCAGTGGGGTTGGAGACCAAGAGACCCAGTACTTC
-,TRBJ2-2,TRBD2,TRBV10-1,CASSESVNPSGNTGELFF,TGCGCCAGCAGTGAGTCGGTCAATCCTAGCGGGAACACCGGGGAGCTGTTTTTT
-,TRBJ2-7,TRBD1,TRBV27,CASSSRGLIYEQYF,TGTGCCAGCAGTTCAAGGGGGCTAATCTACGAGCAGTACTTC
many,TRBJ1-2,TRBD1,TRBV29-1,CSGSTGLGGYTF,TGCAGCGGATCGACAGGGCTTGGCGGCTACACCTTC
few,TRBJ2-2,-,TRBV4-2,CASTPRGGDYTGELFF,TGTGCCAGCACCCCCAGGGGAGGGGATTACACCGGGGAGCTGTTTTTT
-,TRBJ1-2,-,TRBV7-2,CASSFPTTGVTRGYTF,TGTGCCAGCAGCTTTCCTACGACAGGAGTGACTCGTGGCTACACCTTC
-,TRBJ2-2,TRBD2,TRBV5-1,CASSSGLAVSINTGELFF,TGCGCCAGCAGCTCAGGACTAGCCGTCTCGATCAACACCGGGGAGCTGTTTTTT
few,TRBJ2-1,TRBD1,TRBV5-1,CASRQGERNEQFF,TGCGCCAGTCGTCAGGGGGAACGGAATGAGCAGTTCTTC
-,TRBJ2-5,-,TRBV20-1,CSAREGQLQETQYF,TGCAGTGCTAGAGAAGGACAGCTACAAGAGACCCAGTACTTC
few,TRBJ2-5,TRBD1,TRBV6-5,CASSYWPGTGETQYF,TGTGCCAGCAGTTACTGGCCCGGGACAGGAGAGACCCAGTACTTC
few,TRBJ2-3,TRBD2,TRBV12-3/TRBV12-4,CASSLGPSGPTDTQYF,TGTGCCAGCAGTTTAGGTCCTAGCGGCCCCACAGATACGCAGTATTTT
many,TRBJ1-5,-,TRBV29-1,CSVVESGRDQPQHF,TGCAGCGTTGTGGAGTCAGGTAGGGATCAGCCCCAGCATTTT
many,TRBJ2-1,TRBD2,TRBV7-9,CASKGSGSYNEQFF,TGTGCCAGCAAGGGTAGCGGGAGTTACAATGAGCAGTTCTTC
many,TRBJ2-5,TRBD2,TRBV14,CASSQREDVMETQYF,TGTGCCAGCAGCCAGCGGGAGGATGTGATGGAGACCCAGTACTTC
few,TRBJ2-1,-,TRBV7-8,CASSLSGQLAYNEQFF,TGTGCCAGCAGCTTAAGCGGACAGTTAGCCTACAATGAGCAGTTCTTC
many,TRBJ2-3,-,TRBV5-1,CASSLGKDTDTQYF,TGCGCCAGCAGCCTCGGGAAGGACACAGATACGCAGTATTTT
many,TRBJ2-4,-,TRBV7-9,CASSLGPEDIQYF,TGTGCCAGCAGCTTAGGACCGGAGGACATTCAGTACTTC
-,TRBJ1-5,-,TRBV4-2,CASSQGEGARDQPQHF,TGTGCCAGCAGCCAAGGAGAAGGGGCGCGAGATCAGCCCCAGCATTTT
many,TRBJ2-5,TRBD2,TRBV29-1,CSAQREGQETQYF,TGCAGCGCTCAGCGGGAGGGCCAAGAGACCCAGTACTTC
-,TRBJ2-5,-,TRBV20-1,CSARQALGVQYF,TGCAGTGCTAGACAGGCTCTAGGGGTCCAGTACTTC
-,TRBJ2-7,TRBD2,TRBV7-8,CASSGVAGTYEQYF,TGTGCCAGCAGCGGGGTAGCGGGGACCTACGAGCAGTACTTC
-,TRBJ1-2,-,TRBV12-3/TRBV12-4,CASRKNYGYTF,TGTGCCAGCAGAAAGAACTATGGCTACACCTTC
-,TRBJ2-3,TRBD2,TRBV29-1,CSVGLAGGVDTQYF,TGCAGCGTTGGACTAGCGGGAGGGGTAGATACGCAGTATTTT
few,TRBJ2-1,TRBD2,TRBV6-5,CASSYLLGGNEQFF,TGTGCCAGCAGTTACCTCCTCGGGGGGAATGAGCAGTTCTTC
few,TRBJ1-2,-,TRBV12-3/TRBV12-4,CASSLVPPAGYTF,TGTGCCAGCAGTTTAGTACCCCCCGCCGGCTACACCTTC
-,TRBJ2-2,-,TRBV5-1,CASGVGHLDTGELFF,TGCGCCAGCGGAGTAGGACACTTGGACACCGGGGAGCTGTTTTTT
few,TRBJ2-5,TRBD2,TRBV7-9,CASSPSGRAMGETQYF,TGTGCCAGCAGCCCAAGCGGGAGGGCCATGGGAGAGACCCAGTACTTC
-,TRBJ2-7,TRBD2,TRBV25-1,CASSEFGGSSEQYF,TGTGCCAGCAGTGAATTCGGCGGGAGCAGCGAGCAGTACTTC
-,TRBJ1-4,-,TRBV5-5,CASSLGRREEKLFF,TGTGCCAGCAGCTTAGGGAGACGGGAAGAAAAACTGTTTTTT
many,TRBJ2-3,TRBD2,TRBV18,CASSPTSGGTDTQYF,TGTGCCAGCTCACCAACTAGCGGAGGCACAGATACGCAGTATTTT